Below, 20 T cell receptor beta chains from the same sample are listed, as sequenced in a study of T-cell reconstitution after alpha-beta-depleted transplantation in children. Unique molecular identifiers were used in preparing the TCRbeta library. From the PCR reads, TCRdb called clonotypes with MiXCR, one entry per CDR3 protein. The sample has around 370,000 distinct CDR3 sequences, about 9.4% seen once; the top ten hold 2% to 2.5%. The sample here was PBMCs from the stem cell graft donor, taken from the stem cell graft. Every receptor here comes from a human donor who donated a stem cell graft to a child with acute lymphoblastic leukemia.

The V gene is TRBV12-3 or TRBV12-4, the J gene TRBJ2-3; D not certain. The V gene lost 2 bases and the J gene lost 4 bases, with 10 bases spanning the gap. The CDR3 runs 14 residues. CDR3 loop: CASSLSRSADTQYF. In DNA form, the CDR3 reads TGTGCCAGCAGTTTAAGCAGGTCGGCAGATACGCAGTATTTT.

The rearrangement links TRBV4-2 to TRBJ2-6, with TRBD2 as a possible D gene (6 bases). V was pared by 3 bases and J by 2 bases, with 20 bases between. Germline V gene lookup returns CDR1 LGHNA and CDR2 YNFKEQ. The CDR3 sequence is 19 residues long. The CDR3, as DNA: TGTGCCAGCAGCCATCCCCCGTGGAGGGGACGCCCTGGGGCCAACGTCCTGACTTTC. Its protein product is CASSHPPWRGRPGANVLTF.

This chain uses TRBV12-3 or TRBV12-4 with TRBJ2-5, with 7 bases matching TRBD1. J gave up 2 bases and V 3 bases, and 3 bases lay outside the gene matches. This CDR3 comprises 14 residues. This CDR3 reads CASSFVTGQETQYF. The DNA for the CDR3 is TGTGCCAGCAGTTTCGTGACAGGGCAAGAGACCCAGTACTTC.

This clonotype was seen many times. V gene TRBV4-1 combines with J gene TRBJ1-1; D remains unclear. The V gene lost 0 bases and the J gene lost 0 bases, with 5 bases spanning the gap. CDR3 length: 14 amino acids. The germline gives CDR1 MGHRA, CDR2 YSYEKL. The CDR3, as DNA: TGCGCCAGCAGCCAAGAAAGGGTGAACACTGAAGCTTTCTTT. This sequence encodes CASSQERVNTEAFF.

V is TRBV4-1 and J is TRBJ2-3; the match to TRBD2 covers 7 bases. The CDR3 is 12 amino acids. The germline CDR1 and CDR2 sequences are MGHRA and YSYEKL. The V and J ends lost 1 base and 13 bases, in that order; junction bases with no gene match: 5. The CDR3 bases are TGCGCCAGCAGCCAAGGGCGGGAGTTGAAGTATTTT. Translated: CASSQGRELKYF.

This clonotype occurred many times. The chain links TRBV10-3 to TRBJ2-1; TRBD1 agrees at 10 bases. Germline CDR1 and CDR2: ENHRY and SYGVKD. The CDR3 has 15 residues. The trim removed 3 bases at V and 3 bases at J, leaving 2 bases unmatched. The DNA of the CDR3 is TGTGCCATCAGTGACGGGACAGGGGTCTACAATGAGCAGTTCTTC. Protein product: CAISDGTGVYNEQFF.

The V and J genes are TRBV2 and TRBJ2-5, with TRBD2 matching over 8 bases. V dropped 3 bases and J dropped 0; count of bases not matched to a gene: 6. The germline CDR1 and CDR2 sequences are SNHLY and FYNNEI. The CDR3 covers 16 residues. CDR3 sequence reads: CASSEATSGNQETQYF. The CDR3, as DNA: TGTGCCAGCAGTGAGGCAACTAGCGGTAACCAAGAGACCCAGTACTTC.

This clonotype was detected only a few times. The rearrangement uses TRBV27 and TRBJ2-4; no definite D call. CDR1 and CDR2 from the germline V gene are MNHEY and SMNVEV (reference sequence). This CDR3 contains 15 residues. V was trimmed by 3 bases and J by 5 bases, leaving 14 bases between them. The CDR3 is CASSFRQPTENIQYF. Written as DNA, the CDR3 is TGTGCCAGCAGTTTTAGGCAACCAACCGAAAACATTCAGTACTTC.

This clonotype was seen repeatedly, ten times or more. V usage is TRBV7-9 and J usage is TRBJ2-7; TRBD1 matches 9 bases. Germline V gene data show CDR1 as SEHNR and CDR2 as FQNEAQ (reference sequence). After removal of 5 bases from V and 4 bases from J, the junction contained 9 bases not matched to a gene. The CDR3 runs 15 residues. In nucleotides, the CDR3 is TGTGCCAGCAGCCACCGGGACAGGGTTATTTACGAGCAGTACTTC. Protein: CASSHRDRVIYEQYF.

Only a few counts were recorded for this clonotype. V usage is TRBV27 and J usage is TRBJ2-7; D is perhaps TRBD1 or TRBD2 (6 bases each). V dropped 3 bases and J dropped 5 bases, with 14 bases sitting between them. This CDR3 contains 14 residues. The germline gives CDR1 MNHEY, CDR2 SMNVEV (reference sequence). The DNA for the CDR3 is TGTGCCAGCAGTTTCTGGGGGGCAATGGACGAGCAGTACTTC. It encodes CASSFWGAMDEQYF.

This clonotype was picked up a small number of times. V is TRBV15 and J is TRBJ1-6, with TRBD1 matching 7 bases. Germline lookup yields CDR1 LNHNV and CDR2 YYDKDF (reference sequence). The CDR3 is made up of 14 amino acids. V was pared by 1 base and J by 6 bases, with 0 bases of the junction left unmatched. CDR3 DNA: TGTGCCACCAGCAGAGCAGGGGGTAATTCACCCCTCCACTTT. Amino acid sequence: CATSRAGGNSPLHF.

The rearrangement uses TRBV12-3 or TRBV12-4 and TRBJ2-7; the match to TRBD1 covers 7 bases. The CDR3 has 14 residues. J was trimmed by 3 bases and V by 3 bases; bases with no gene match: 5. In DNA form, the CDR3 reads TGTGCCAGCAGTTTTGGGGACAGCCTCTACGAGCAGTACTTC. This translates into CASSFGDSLYEQYF.

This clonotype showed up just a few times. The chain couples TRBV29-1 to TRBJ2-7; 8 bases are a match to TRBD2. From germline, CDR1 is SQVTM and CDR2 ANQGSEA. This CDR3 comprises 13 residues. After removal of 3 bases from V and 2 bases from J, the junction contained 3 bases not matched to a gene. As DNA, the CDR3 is TGCAGCGTTGAGACTAGCGTCCCCTACGAGCAGTACTTC. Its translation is CSVETSVPYEQYF.

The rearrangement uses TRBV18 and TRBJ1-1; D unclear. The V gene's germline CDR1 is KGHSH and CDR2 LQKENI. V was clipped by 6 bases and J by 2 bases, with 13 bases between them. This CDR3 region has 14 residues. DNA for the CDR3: TGTGCCAGCTCGCGCTCTGCAGCTAACACTGAAGCTTTCTTT. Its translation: CASSRSAANTEAFF.

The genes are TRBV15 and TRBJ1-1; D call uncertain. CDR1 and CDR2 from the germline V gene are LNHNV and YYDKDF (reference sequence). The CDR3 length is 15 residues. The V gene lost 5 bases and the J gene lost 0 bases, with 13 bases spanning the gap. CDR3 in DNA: TGTGCCACCAGCTTCGGAGGGCGGCTGAACACTGAAGCTTTCTTT. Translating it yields CATSFGGRLNTEAFF.

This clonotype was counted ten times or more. The CDR3 bases are TGCAGTGCTAGATCCAGGGGGGATCAGCCCCAGCATTTT. Translating it yields CSARSRGDQPQHF. J is TRBJ1-5 and V is TRBV20-1; 7 bases line up with TRBD1. Germline lookup yields CDR1 DFQATT and CDR2 SNEGSKA (reference sequence). J lost 5 bases, V lost 2 bases, and 3 bases had no gene match. The CDR3 extends over 13 amino acids.

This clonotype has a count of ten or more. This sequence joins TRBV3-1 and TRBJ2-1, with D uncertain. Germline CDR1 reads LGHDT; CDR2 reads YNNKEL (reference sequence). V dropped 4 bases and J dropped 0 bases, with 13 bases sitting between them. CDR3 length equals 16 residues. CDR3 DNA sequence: TGTGCCAGCAGCCTAAGCAAAGACCGCTCCTACAATGAGCAGTTCTTC. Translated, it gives CASSLSKDRSYNEQFF.

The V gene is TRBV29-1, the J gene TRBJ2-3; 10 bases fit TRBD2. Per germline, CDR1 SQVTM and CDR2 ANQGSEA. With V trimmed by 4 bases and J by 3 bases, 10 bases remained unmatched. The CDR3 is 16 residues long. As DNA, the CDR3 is TGCAGCGTTGGGCAAGCGGGAGGGGCCCAGACAGATACGCAGTATTTT. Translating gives CSVGQAGGAQTDTQYF.

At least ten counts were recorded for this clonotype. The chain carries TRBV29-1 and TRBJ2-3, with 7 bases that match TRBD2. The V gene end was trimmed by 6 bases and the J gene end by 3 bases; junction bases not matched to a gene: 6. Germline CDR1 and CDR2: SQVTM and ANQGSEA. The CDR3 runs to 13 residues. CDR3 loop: CSVSGMGTDTQYF. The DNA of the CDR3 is TGCAGCGTCAGCGGGATGGGTACAGATACGCAGTATTTT.

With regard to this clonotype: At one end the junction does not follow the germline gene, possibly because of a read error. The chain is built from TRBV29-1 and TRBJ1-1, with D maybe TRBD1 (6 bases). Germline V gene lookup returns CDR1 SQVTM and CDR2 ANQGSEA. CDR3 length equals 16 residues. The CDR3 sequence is CSVTQGHKGVNAEAFF. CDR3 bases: TGCAGCGTCACTCAGGGACATAAGGGGGTGAACGCTGAAGCTTTCTTT.